A selection of T cell receptor beta chains follows, all from one sample in a study of T cell repertoires in cytomegalovirus infection. Which antigens these TCRs recognize remains unknown. TCRdb itself ran the reads through MiXCR, one entry per CDR3 protein. The sample records about 400,000 distinct CDR3 sequences, nearly 35% being singletons. Sequenced material: cultured PBMCs, taken from culture after CMV antigen stimulation. The source is a human donor in good health (CMV status not recorded). Some clones in this sample may be carry-over from other donors' samples. CDR3s include the opening cysteine and the closing phenylalanine or tryptophan. The D gene is left open where the match is weak. Clone size appears in some rows only: once, few, many, or a class for an expanded clone.

CDR3 protein,CDR3 DNA,clone size,V gene,D gene,J gene
CASRAGIRDTGELFF,TGTGCCAGTAGGGCGGGGATCAGGGACACCGGGGAGCTGTTTTTT,few,TRBV19,.,TRBJ2-2
CASSLVSSSGRNEQFF,TGTGCCAGCAGCTTAGTTTCTTCTAGCGGGAGAAATGAGCAGTTCTTC,.,TRBV11-3,TRBD2,TRBJ2-1
CASSLVGTEGLYGYTF,TGTGCCAGCAGTTTAGTTGGGACAGAGGGATTATATGGCTACACCTTC,.,TRBV12-3/TRBV12-4,TRBD1,TRBJ1-2
CASSLGSGNTDTQYF,TGCGCCAGCAGCTTAGGTAGCGGGAACACAGATACGCAGTATTTT,.,TRBV5-1,TRBD2,TRBJ2-3
CASSLGGDLTGELFF,TGTGCCAGCAGTTTAGGGGGAGATCTCACCGGGGAGCTGTTTTTT,.,TRBV12-3/TRBV12-4,.,TRBJ2-2
CSAGNWDGSNQPQHF,TGCAGTGCCGGAAACTGGGACGGCTCAAATCAGCCCCAGCATTTT,few,TRBV20-1,.,TRBJ1-5
CASSYVSGRENTDTQYF,TGTGCCAGCAGTTACGTTTCGGGGCGAGAGAACACAGATACGCAGTATTTT,few,TRBV6-5,.,TRBJ2-3
CASSLLGGLADSYNEQFF,TGTGCCAGCAGCTTATTAGGGGGACTAGCGGACTCCTACAATGAGCAGTTCTTC,few,TRBV7-2,TRBD2,TRBJ2-1
CASSLGRLAVARADTQYF,TGTGCCAGCAGCTTAGGGCGACTAGCGGTCGCCCGAGCAGATACGCAGTATTTT,few,TRBV7-8,TRBD2,TRBJ2-3
CASSSKWGSSEQYF,TGTGCCAGCAGCTCAAAATGGGGGTCATCCGAGCAGTACTTC,.,TRBV9,.,TRBJ2-7
CASSWRQGGSDTQYF,TGTGCCAGCAGCTGGAGACAGGGCGGGAGCGATACGCAGTATTTT,few,TRBV7-2,.,TRBJ2-3
CATSDTGHTAYNEQFF,TGTGCCACCAGTGACACGGGACACACCGCCTACAATGAGCAGTTCTTC,.,TRBV24-1,.,TRBJ2-1
CASRLSSGNTIYF,TGTGCCAGCAGGTTAAGCTCTGGAAACACCATATATTTT,.,TRBV12-3/TRBV12-4,.,TRBJ1-3